These 28 T cell receptor beta chains originate from one sample sequenced in a study of blood T cell repertoires in COVID-19. TCRdb's copy holds only in-frame clones and misses some; the assay was immunoSEQ multiplex PCR. This table has about 87,000 clones, approximately 89% appearing once. Sequenced: peripheral blood. Receptors originate from a human donor with acute or convalescent COVID-19. The donor label of this sample is uncertain.

The chain links TRBV6-5 to TRBJ2-7, with 7 bases aligning to TRBD1. CDR3 length: 15 amino acids. The J segment lost 1 base and the V segment lost 0 bases, leaving 3 bases of the junction unmatched. CDR1 is MNHEY, CDR2 SVGAGI, per germline. The CDR3 is CASSYSRGKSYEQYF. The CDR3 nucleotides are TGTGCCAGCAGTTACTCCAGGGGGAAATCCTACGAGCAGTACTTC.

The rearrangement joins TRBV23-1 to TRBJ2-7; tentatively, D is TRBD1 (5 bases). TRBV23-1 is an ORF for which the function is uncertain. V lost 4 bases to trimming and J lost 1 base, with 17 bases between them. The CDR3 has 16 residues. Written as DNA, the CDR3 is TGCGCCAGCAGTCGGGGCAGGTCGGGTCCTTCCTACGAGCAGTACTTC. Protein product: CASSRGRSGPSYEQYF.

This clone has a handful of counts. V gene TRBV4-1 combines with J gene TRBJ1-1, with 8 positions matching TRBD1. The CDR3 extends over 14 amino acids. V was pared by 3 bases and J by 8 bases, with 8 bases of the junction left unmatched. Per germline, CDR1 MGHRA and CDR2 YSYEKL. CDR3 residues: CASSHGQGITEAFF. CDR3 DNA sequence: TGCGCCAGCAGCCATGGACAGGGAATAACAGAAGCTTTCTTT.

The chain employs TRBV6-5 and TRBJ1-2; D is unclear. V lost 0 bases and J 3 bases, leaving 11 bases between the germline ends. Germline lookup yields CDR1 MNHEY and CDR2 SVGAGI. This CDR3 has 15 residues. The DNA for the CDR3 is TGTGCCAGCAGTTACTCTTCAACTAACTACTATGGCTACACCTTC. Translating gives CASSYSSTNYYGYTF.

The rearrangement joins TRBV5-4 to TRBJ2-1; 7 positions agree with TRBD2. This CDR3 spans 17 amino acids. Germline trimming cut 4 bases from V and 8 bases from J; bases unmatched to any gene: 18. Per germline, CDR1 SGHNT and CDR2 YYREEE (reference sequence). The CDR3 nucleotides are TGTGCCAGCAGCCCGCAAATGGGGCAGGGAGGGACGCATGAGCAGTTCTTC. Translated: CASSPQMGQGGTHEQFF.

This clone was seen only a few times. The rearrangement links TRBV6-2 or TRBV6-3 to TRBJ2-1; maybe TRBD1 (6 bases). This CDR3 contains 15 residues. V dropped 2 bases and J dropped 2 bases, with 10 bases sitting between them. Germline CDR1 is MNHEY and CDR2 is SVGEGT. This chain's CDR3 is CASSYGGPPYNEQFF. Written as DNA, the CDR3 is TGTGCCAGCAGTTACGGGGGCCCCCCCTACAATGAGCAGTTCTTC.

This chain connects TRBV28 to TRBJ1-5; 9 bases are shared with TRBD1. V was clipped by 6 bases and J by 0 bases; unmatched bases: 9. The CDR3 is 17 amino acids. In germline, CDR1 is MDHEN, CDR2 SYDVKM. CDR3 sequence (DNA): TGTGCCAGCAGAGGACCACAGGGGGCCCGTAGCAATCAGCCCCAGCATTTT. The encoded protein is CASRGPQGARSNQPQHF.

V usage is TRBV6-5 and J usage is TRBJ2-7, with 7 bases that match TRBD1. CDR3 length: 14 amino acids. Germline V gene data show CDR1 as MNHEY and CDR2 as SVGAGI. V lost 6 bases to trimming and J lost 6 bases; unmatched junction nucleotides: 11. The CDR3: CASRRDSRTGEQYF. CDR3 nucleotide sequence: TGTGCCAGCAGAAGGGACAGCCGAACGGGCGAGCAGTACTTC.

This chain joins TRBV7-3 and TRBJ1-1, with 7 bases fitting TRBD1. Trimming cost V 6 bases and J 4 bases; bases outside gene matches: 5. Germline V gene sequence: CDR1 SGHTA, CDR2 FQGTGA. The CDR3 is 13 amino acids. In nucleotides, the CDR3 is TGTGCCAGCAGACCGACAGGGAGCACTGAAGCTTTCTTT. Translated, it gives CASRPTGSTEAFF.

J is TRBJ2-7 and V is TRBV6-6; no definite D call. The CDR3 loop spans 11 amino acids. V lost 4 bases and J lost 6, with 7 bases in between. CDR1 is MNHNY, CDR2 SVGAGI, per germline (reference sequence). CDR3 residues: CASSSPSEQYF. The DNA of the CDR3 is TGTGCCAGCAGTTCCCCCAGCGAGCAGTACTTC.

J is TRBJ2-7 and V is TRBV14, with a possible D match to TRBD1 (8 bases). V was pared by 3 bases and J by 1 base, with 13 bases between. CDR3 length: 15 amino acids. Germline V gene sequence: CDR1 SGHDN, CDR2 FVKESK. CDR3 bases: TGTGCCAGCAGCCATGACAGGGGAGGGTCCTACGAGCAGTACTTC. It translates to CASSHDRGGSYEQYF.

The rearrangement links TRBV7-2 to TRBJ2-1; 9 positions agree with TRBD2. The germline V gene encodes CDR1 SGHTA and CDR2 FQGNSA. With 6 bases clipped from V and 5 bases from J, the junction kept 8 bases outside the gene matches. The CDR3 length is 15 residues. CDR3 loop: CASRIAGDWNNEQFF. The DNA of the CDR3 is TGTGCCAGCAGAATAGCGGGGGACTGGAACAATGAGCAGTTCTTC.

The chain joins TRBV5-1 to TRBJ2-5; 9 bases line up with TRBD2. In germline, CDR1 is SGHRS, CDR2 YFSETQ. Trimming at V came to 4 bases and at J to 2 bases, leaving 3 bases not matched to a gene. This CDR3 is built from 14 residues. CDR3 sequence: CASSAAGGQETQYF. The CDR3 nucleotides are TGCGCCAGCAGCGCCGCGGGGGGGCAAGAGACCCAGTACTTC.

The chain is built from TRBV2 and TRBJ2-5; the match to TRBD1 covers 8 bases. Unmatched junction bases numbered 9, after V lost 5 bases and J lost 4 bases. This CDR3 has 15 amino acids. Germline V gene lookup returns CDR1 SNHLY and CDR2 FYNNEI. The CDR3 protein is CASSIRQGTGETQYF. The CDR3 DNA sequence: TGTGCCAGCAGTATCCGACAGGGGACGGGAGAGACCCAGTACTTC.

The chain employs TRBV11-3 and TRBJ1-6; TRBD1 agrees at 9 bases. V gave up 1 base and J gave up 1 base; unmatched junction bases: 5. The CDR3 is 18 amino acids. The germline V gene has CDR1 SGHNT and CDR2 YENEEA. CDR3 in amino acids: CASSLAGQGFSYNSPLHF. CDR3 DNA sequence: TGTGCCAGCAGCTTAGCAGGACAGGGGTTTTCCTATAATTCACCCCTCCACTTT. Full variable domain (remainder filled in from reference TRBV11-3 and TRBJ1-6): EAGVVQSPRYKIIEKKQPVAFWCNPISGHNTLYWYLQNLGQGPELLIRYENEEAVDDSQLPKDRFSAERLKGVDSTLKIQPAELGDSAVYLCASSLAGQGFSYNSPLHFGNGTRLTVT.

The V call is TRBV6-2 or TRBV6-3, the J call TRBJ1-6; 7 bases are a match to TRBD1. Germline V CDR1 and CDR2: MNHEY, SVGEGT. V lost 4 bases, J lost 9 bases, and 6 bases stayed unmatched. The CDR3 sequence is 14 residues long. The CDR3 sequence is CASSSGQLISPLHF. CDR3 DNA: TGTGCCAGCAGTTCGGGACAGTTAATTTCACCCCTCCACTTT.

This clone was recorded only once. The chain joins TRBV4-1 to TRBJ2-7; D unresolved. Trimming removed 7 bases from V and 3 bases from J, with 16 bases in between. This CDR3 spans 14 amino acids. The germline CDR1 and CDR2 sequences are MGHRA and YSYEKL. The CDR3 DNA sequence: TGCGCCAGCACTCCAAGTCCAGCGAGCTACGAGCAGTACTTC. This gives the protein CASTPSPASYEQYF.

The genes are TRBV10-3 and TRBJ2-6; weak D call: TRBD1 (6 bases). V lost 3 bases to trimming and J lost 4 bases, with 16 bases between them. The CDR3 consists of 17 residues. Germline V gene lookup returns CDR1 ENHRY and CDR2 SYGVKD. The CDR3 DNA follows: TGTGCCATCAGTGACACCCGAACAGGGATCGGGGCCAACGTCCTGACTTTC. It is translated as CAISDTRTGIGANVLTF.

The chain carries TRBV13 and TRBJ2-3, with TRBD2 identical over 8 bases. Germline assignment: CDR1 PRHDT and CDR2 FYEKMQ (reference sequence). Losses at the gene ends were 5 bases for V and 4 bases for J; bases not matched to a gene: 5. There are 14 residues in the CDR3. The CDR3 nucleotides are TGTGCCAGCAGCCAACGGACTAGCCCAGATACGCAGTATTTT. Translated: CASSQRTSPDTQYF.

V usage is TRBV30 and J usage is TRBJ1-6; possibly TRBD1 for D (6 bases). V dropped 4 bases and J dropped 5 bases, with 12 bases sitting between them. CDR1 and CDR2 (germline): GTSNPN, SVGIG (reference sequence). This CDR3 has 14 amino acids. CDR3 nucleotides: TGTGCCTGGAATGTCAAGGGGGATAATTCACCCCTCCACTTT. The encoded protein is CAWNVKGDNSPLHF.

The sample holds a few counts of this clone. The chain recombines TRBV10-3 with TRBJ2-1; tentatively, D is TRBD2 (6 bases). V shed 3 bases and J shed 4 bases, with 13 bases lying between them. The germline V gene encodes CDR1 ENHRY and CDR2 SYGVKD. This CDR3 has 15 amino acids. The CDR3 sequence: CAISEGQGGYNEQFF. The CDR3 DNA follows: TGTGCCATCAGTGAAGGGCAGGGAGGTTACAATGAGCAGTTCTTC.

This clone is a singleton in its sample. The rearrangement links TRBV12-5 to TRBJ2-1, with TRBD2 identical over 10 bases. Germline assignment: CDR1 LGHNT and CDR2 FRNRAP. V lost 7 bases and J lost 2; bases outside the gene matches: 5. The CDR3 is 15 residues long. DNA for the CDR3: TGTGCTAGTGAAAAAAGCGGGGGGGCCTACAATGAGCAGTTCTTC. Protein: CASEKSGGAYNEQFF.

The chain uses TRBV6-5 and TRBJ1-5; D is unclear. CDR1 MNHEY and CDR2 SVGAGI come from the germline V gene. V shed 7 bases and J shed 11 bases, with 12 bases lying between them. The CDR3 has 11 residues. CDR3 DNA sequence: TGTGCCAGCACTCCCCCCCCGGCCCAGCATTTT. Protein product: CASTPPPAQHF.

The chain combines TRBV28 with TRBJ1-2; weak D call: TRBD1 (5 bases). This CDR3 spans 15 amino acids. The V and J ends lost 2 bases and 2 bases respectively, with 12 bases between them. CDR1 is MDHEN and CDR2 is SYDVKM in the germline V gene. The CDR3 DNA reads as TGTGCCAGCAGTTTAGTAGCGGGACTGAACTATGGCTACACCTTC. It specifies CASSLVAGLNYGYTF.

The gene calls are TRBV2 and TRBJ1-5; D is uncertain. Germline loops: CDR1 SNHLY, CDR2 FYNNEI. V was trimmed by 3 bases and J by 9 bases, leaving 18 bases between them. This CDR3 contains 15 residues. The CDR3: CASSDGGPEATPQHF. CDR3 coding DNA: TGTGCCAGCAGTGATGGCGGCCCGGAGGCGACGCCCCAGCATTTT.

This rearrangement joins TRBV3-1 (or the pseudogene TRBV3-2) to TRBJ2-1; 10 bases map to TRBD1. The CDR3 is made up of 15 amino acids. Unmatched junction bases numbered 3, after V lost 3 bases and J lost 4 bases. Germline CDR1 and CDR2: LGHDT and YNNKEL (reference sequence). Here the CDR3 DNA reads TGTGCCAGCAGCCAGGGACAGGGGTCTTACAATGAGCAGTTCTTC. It yields the protein CASSQGQGSYNEQFF.

The chain couples TRBV6-5 to TRBJ1-2; D perhaps matches TRBD1 (5 bases). Germline CDR1 reads MNHEY; CDR2 reads SVGAGI. V was cut by 2 bases and J by 0 bases, with 10 bases left in between. This CDR3 region has 15 residues. CDR3 in DNA: TGTGCCAGCAGTTACAAGGACACCGCTAACTATGGCTACACCTTC. This encodes CASSYKDTANYGYTF.

The V gene is TRBV28, the J gene TRBJ1-2; D remains unclear. The CDR3 extends over 13 amino acids. V lost 3 bases to trimming and J lost 12 bases, with 17 bases between them. Germline V CDR1 and CDR2: MDHEN, SYDVKM. The CDR3 nucleotides read TGTGCCAGCAGTTTTTTTCCGGAGCTGGTACACACCTTC. Its translation is CASSFFPELVHTF.